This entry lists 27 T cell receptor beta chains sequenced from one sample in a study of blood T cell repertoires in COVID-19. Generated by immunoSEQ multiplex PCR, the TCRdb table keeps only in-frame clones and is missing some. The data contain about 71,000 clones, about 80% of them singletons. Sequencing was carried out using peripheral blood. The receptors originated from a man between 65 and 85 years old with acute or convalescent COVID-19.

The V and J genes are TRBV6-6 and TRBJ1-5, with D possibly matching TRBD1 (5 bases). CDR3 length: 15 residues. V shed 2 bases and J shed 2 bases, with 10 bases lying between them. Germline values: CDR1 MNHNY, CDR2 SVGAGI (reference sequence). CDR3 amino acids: CASSYGGRGNQPQHF. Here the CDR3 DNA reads TGTGCCAGCAGTTACGGGGGGAGAGGCAATCAGCCCCAGCATTTT.

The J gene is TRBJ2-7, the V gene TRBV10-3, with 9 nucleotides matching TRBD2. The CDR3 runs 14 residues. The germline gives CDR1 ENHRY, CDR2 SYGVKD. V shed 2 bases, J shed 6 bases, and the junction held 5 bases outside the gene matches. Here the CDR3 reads CAISESGRSPEQYF. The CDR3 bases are TGTGCCATCAGTGAGAGCGGGAGGTCACCCGAGCAGTACTTC.

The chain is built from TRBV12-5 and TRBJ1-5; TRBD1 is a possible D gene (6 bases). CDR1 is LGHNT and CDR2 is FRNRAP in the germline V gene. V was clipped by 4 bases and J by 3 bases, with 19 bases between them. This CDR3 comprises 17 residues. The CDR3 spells CASGSGQSVYANQPQHF. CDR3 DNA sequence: TGTGCTAGTGGTTCCGGACAGTCGGTCTATGCCAATCAGCCCCAGCATTTT.

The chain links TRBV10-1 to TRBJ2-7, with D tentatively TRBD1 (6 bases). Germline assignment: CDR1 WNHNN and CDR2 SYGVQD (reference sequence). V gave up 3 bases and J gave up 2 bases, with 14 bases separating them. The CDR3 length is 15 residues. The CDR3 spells CASSDSGVVPYEQYF. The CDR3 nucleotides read TGCGCCAGCAGTGATTCAGGGGTTGTCCCCTACGAGCAGTACTTC.

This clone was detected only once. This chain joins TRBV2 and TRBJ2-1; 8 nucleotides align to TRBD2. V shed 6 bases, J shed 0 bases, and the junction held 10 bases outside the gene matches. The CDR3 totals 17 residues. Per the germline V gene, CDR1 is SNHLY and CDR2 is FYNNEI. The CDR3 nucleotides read TGTGCCAGCAGGTGGCGGGAGGCCTTGAGCTCCTACAATGAGCAGTTCTTC. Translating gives CASRWREALSSYNEQFF.

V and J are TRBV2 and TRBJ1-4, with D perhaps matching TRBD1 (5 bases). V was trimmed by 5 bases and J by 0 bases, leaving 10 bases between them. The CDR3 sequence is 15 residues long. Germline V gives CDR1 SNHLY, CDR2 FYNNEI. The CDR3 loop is CASSTGRATNEKLFF. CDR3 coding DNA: TGTGCCAGCAGTACGGGCAGGGCAACTAATGAAAAACTGTTTTTT. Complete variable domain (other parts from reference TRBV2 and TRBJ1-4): EPEVTQTPSHQVTQMGQEVILRCVPISNHLYFYWYRQILGQKVEFLVSFYNNEISEKSEIFDDQFSVERPDGSNFTLKIRSTKLEDSAMYFCASSTGRATNEKLFFGSGTQLSVL.

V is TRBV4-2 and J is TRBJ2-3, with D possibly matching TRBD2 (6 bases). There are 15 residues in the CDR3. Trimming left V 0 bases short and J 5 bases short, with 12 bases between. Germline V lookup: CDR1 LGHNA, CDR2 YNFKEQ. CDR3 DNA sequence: TGTGCCAGCAGCCAAGAACCGGGGGTTAGAGATACGCAGTATTTT. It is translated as CASSQEPGVRDTQYF.

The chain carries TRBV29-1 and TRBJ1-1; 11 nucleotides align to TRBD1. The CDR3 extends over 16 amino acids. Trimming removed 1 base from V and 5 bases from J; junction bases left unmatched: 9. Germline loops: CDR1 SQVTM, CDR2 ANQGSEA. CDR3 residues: CSVEGGDRGFTTEAFF. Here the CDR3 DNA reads TGCAGCGTTGAAGGGGGGGACAGGGGGTTCACTACTGAAGCTTTCTTT.

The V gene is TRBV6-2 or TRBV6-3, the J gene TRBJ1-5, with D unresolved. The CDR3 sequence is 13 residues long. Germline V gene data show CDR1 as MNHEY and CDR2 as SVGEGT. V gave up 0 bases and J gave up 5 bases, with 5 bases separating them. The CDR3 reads CASSYSGDQPQHF. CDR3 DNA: TGTGCCAGCAGTTACTCGGGAGATCAGCCCCAGCATTTT.

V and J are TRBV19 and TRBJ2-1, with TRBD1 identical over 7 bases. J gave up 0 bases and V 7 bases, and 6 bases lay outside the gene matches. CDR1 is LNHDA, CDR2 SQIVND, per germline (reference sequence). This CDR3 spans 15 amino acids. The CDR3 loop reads CASNRGMDSYNEQFF. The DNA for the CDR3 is TGTGCCAGTAACAGGGGAATGGACTCCTACAATGAGCAGTTCTTC.

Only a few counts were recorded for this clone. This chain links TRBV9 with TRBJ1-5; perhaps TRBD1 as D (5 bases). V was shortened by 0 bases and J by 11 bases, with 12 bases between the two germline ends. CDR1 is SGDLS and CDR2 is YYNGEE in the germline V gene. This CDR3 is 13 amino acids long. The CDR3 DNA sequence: TGTGCCAGCAGCGTAGACCTCTCAGGGTCCCAGCATTTT. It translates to CASSVDLSGSQHF.

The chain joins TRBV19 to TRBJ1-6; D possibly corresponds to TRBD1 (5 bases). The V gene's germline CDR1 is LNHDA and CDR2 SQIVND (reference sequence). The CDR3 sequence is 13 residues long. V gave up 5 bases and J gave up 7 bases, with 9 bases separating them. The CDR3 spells CASSGDRNSPLHF. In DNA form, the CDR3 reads TGTGCCAGTAGTGGTGACAGAAATTCACCCCTCCACTTT. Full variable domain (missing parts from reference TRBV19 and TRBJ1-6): DGGITQSPKYLFRKEGQNVTLSCEQNLNHDAMYWYRQDPGQGLRLIYYSQIVNDFQKGDIAEGYSVSREKKESFPLTVTSAQKNPTAFYLCASSGDRNSPLHFGNGTRLTVT.

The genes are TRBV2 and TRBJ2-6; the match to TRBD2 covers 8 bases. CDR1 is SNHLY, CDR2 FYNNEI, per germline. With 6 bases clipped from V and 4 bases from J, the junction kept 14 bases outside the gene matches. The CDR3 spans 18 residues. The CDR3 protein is CASRELAAKSTGANVLTF. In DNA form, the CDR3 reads TGTGCCAGCAGGGAACTAGCGGCGAAGTCTACCGGGGCCAACGTCCTGACTTTC.

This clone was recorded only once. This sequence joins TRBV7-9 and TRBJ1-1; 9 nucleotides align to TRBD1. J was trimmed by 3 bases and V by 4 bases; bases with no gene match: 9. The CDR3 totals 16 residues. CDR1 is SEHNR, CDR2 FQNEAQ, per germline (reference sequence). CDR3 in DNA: TGTGCCAGCAGCTCCAGCACAGGGGGCGCGTACACTGAAGCTTTCTTT. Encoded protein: CASSSSTGGAYTEAFF. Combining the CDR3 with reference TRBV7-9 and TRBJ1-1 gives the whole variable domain DTGVSQNPRHKITKRGQNVTFRCDPISEHNRLYWYRQTLGQGPEFLTYFQNEAQLEKSRLLSDRFSAERPKGSFSTLEIQRTEQGDSAMYLCASSSSTGGAYTEAFFGQGTRLTVV.

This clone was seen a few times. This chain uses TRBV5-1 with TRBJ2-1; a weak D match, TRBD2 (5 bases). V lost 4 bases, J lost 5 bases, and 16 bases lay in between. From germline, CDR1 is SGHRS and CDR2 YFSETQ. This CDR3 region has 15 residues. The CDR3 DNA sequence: TGCGCCAGCAGCCCCGGACTGATTACCGACAATGAGCAGTTCTTC. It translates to CASSPGLITDNEQFF.

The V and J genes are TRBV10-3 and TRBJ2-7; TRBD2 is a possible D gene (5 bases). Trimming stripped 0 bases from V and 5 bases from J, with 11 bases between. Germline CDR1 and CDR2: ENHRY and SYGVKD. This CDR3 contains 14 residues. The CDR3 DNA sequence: TGTGCCATCAGTGAGTCCACTAGTAGGGACGAGCAGTACTTC. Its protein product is CAISESTSRDEQYF.

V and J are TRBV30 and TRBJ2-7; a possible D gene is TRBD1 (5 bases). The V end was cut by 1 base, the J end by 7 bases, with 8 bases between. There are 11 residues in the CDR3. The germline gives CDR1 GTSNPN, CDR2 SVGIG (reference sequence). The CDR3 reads CAWSARVEQYF. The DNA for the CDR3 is TGTGCCTGGAGTGCCAGGGTGGAGCAGTACTTC.

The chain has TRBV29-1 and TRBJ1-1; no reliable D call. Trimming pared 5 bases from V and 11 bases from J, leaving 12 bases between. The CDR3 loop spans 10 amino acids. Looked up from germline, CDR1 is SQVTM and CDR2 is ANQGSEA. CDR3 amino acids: CSVSTPGAFF. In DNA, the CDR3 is TGCAGCGTTTCTACTCCGGGGGCTTTCTTT.

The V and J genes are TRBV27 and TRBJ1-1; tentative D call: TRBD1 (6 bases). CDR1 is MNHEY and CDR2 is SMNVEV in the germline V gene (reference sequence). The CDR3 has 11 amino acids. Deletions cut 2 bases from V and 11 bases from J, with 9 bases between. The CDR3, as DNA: TGTGCCAGCAGTTTAGGACAGTCTGCTTTCTTT. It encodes CASSLGQSAFF.

Written as DNA, the CDR3 is TGTGCCAGCAGCTTGGGACTAGCGGGAATCAATGAGCAGTTCTTC. It specifies CASSLGLAGINEQFF. This chain links TRBV9 with TRBJ2-1; 13 bases are a match to TRBD2. The CDR3 has 15 residues. J lost 6 bases, V lost 4 bases, and 4 bases had no gene match. Germline V gene sequence: CDR1 SGDLS, CDR2 YYNGEE.

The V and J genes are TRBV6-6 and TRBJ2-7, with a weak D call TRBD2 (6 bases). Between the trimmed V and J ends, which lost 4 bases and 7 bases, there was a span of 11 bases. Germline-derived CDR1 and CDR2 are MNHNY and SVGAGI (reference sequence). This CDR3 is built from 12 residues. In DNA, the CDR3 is TGTGCCAGCAGTTCGGGGGAGTATGAGCAGTACTTC. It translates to CASSSGEYEQYF.

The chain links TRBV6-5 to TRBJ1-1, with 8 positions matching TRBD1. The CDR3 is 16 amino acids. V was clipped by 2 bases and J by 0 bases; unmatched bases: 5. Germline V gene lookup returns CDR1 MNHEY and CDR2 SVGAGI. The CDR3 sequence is CASSYPGQEMNTEAFF. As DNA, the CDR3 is TGTGCCAGCAGTTACCCGGGACAGGAGATGAACACTGAAGCTTTCTTT.

The CDR3 nucleotides read TGTGCCAGCAGTGAGCGGGGGTACAATGAGCAGTTCTTC. This sequence encodes CASSERGYNEQFF. The V gene is TRBV25-1, the J gene TRBJ2-1; 7 bases fit TRBD2. This CDR3 is built from 13 residues. The junction had 0 bases not matched to a gene; V was cut back by 3 bases and J by 4 bases. Germline V gene lookup returns CDR1 MGHDK and CDR2 SYGVNS. The variable domain in full, with the rest retrieved from reference TRBV25-1 and TRBJ2-1, is EADIYQTPRYLVIGTGKKITLECSQTMGHDKMYWYQQDPGMELHLIHYSYGVNSTEKGDLSSESTVSRIRTEHFPLTLESARPSHTSQYLCASSERGYNEQFFGPGTRLTVL.

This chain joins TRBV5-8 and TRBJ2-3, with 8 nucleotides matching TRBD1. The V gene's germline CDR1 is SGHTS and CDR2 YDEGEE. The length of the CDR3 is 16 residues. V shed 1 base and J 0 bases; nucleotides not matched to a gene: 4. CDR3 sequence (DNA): TGTGCCAGCAGCTTGTGGGGGACAGGTAGCACAGATACGCAGTATTTT. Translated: CASSLWGTGSTDTQYF.

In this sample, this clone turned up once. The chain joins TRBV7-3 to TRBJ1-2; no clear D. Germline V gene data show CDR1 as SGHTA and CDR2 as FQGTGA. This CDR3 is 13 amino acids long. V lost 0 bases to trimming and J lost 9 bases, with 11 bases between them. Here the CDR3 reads CASSLTPGPSYTF. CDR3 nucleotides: TGTGCCAGCAGCTTAACCCCAGGTCCTAGCTACACCTTC.

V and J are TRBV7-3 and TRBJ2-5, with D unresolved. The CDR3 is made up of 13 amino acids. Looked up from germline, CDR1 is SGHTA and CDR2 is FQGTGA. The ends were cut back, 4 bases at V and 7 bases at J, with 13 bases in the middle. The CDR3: CASSSLSMGTQYF. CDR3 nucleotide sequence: TGTGCCAGCAGCTCCCTTAGCATGGGGACCCAGTACTTC.

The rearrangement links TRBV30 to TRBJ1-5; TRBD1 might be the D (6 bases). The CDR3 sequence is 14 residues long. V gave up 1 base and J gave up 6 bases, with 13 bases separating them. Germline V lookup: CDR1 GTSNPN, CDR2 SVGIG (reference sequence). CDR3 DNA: TGTGCCTGGAGTGAAGGGAGGGGGAGTCAGCCCCAGCATTTT. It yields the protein CAWSEGRGSQPQHF.